This T cell receptor (beta chain) was identified during a study of CD8 T cells in ankylosing spondylitis. General study points: Peripheral blood held disease-linked clones only at relatively low frequency, and these were CD8+. Some motif variants had been reported before (in reactive arthritis synovial fluid and blood). Disease-linked clones reportedly concentrated significantly in matched ankylosing spondylitis synovial fluid. Roughly 8 highly homologous variants made up a TCR beta motif, and this motif appeared characteristic of ankylosing spondylitis blood.

As the method for making TCR beta libraries, quantitative 5'-RACE with molecular barcodes was used. TCRdb re-derived calls from the 5' RACE reads in MiXCR, one entry per CDR3 protein. The table lists under 950,000 distinct CDR3 sequences, around 20% of them singletons. This clonotype appeared a few times. Its antigen is still unknown. V was shortened by 3 bases and J by 4 bases, with 10 bases between the two germline ends. This CDR3 is 13 amino acids long. The sample was blood, either unsorted or a sorted T cell fraction (not recorded which). This sequence was found in a male donor with ankylosing spondylitis. The chain joins TRBV12-3 or TRBV12-4 to TRBJ2-7; the D gene is possibly TRBD2 (5 bases). The CDR3 DNA reads TGTGCCAGCAGTTTCGCGGGTGGGTACGAGCAGTACTTC. Its translation: CASSFAGGYEQYF.